There are a few counts of the clone carrying this TCR beta chain. The antigen remains unidentified. Amplification of TCR beta CDR3 regions used RNA as the template. During a first-round RT-PCR of the TCR CDR3, the HTBI primer set was used. TCRdb re-called the multiplex PCR reads through MiXCR, storing one row per CDR3 protein. This table holds about 360,000 distinct CDR3 sequences, less than 15% found once. This CDR3 has 15 amino acids. After removal of 1 base from V and 5 bases from J, the junction contained 3 bases not matched to a gene. Germline V gene data show CDR1 as MNHEY and CDR2 as SVGEGT. Those with hyperthyroidism were 18 to 65 years old, newly diagnosed, and ill for under 2 months. Orbital computed tomography, thyroid ultrasound, serum thyroxine and TRAb, and clinical symptoms together informed the diagnoses. These data originate in a study of T cells in Graves' hyperthyroidism and ophthalmopathy. Study as a whole: Pretreatment peripheral blood was obtained at initial diagnosis. Regarding the study as a whole: Also found in blood were most expanded thyroid clonotypes above 0.001.

Material: blood. This chain links TRBV6-2 or TRBV6-3 with TRBJ1-1, with 11 bases that match TRBD1. The sequence came from a man aged 30-40 years with Graves' hyperthyroidism that later progressed to Graves' ophthalmopathy. As DNA, the CDR3 is TGTGCCAGCAGTTACTACGGGACAGGGGGGACTGAAGCTTTCTTT. Its protein product is CASSYYGTGGTEAFF.